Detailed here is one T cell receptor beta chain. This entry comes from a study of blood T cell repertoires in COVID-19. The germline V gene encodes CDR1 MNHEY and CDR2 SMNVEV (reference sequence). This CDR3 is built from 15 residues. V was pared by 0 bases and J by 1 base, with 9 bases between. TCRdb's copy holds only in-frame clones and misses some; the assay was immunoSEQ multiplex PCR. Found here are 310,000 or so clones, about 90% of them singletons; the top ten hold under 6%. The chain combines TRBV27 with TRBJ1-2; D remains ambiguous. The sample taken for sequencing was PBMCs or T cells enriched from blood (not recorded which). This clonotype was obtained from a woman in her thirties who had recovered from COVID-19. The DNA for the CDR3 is TGTGCCAGCAGTTTATCGATGGGCAGTAACTATGGCTACACCTTC. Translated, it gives CASSLSMGSNYGYTF.